This paragraph reports one TCR beta chain. Its antigen is still unknown. Data came from immunoSEQ multiplex PCR; TCRdb stores just in-frame clones and leaves some out. This sample carries some 120,000 clones, over 75% of them seen once, and the ten largest clones take 18%. This entry is derived from a study of T cell responses to AZD1222 COVID-19 vaccine. Study results and limitations: It was only after the peak T cell response that any repertoires were sampled. Seropositive AZD1222 recipients at baseline numbered only 5 or 6. Reports indicate that nearly half of spike-specific TCRs are directed at unmutated variant regions. It should be noted that donors were predominantly white British and more often female, and clonal diversity was possibly underestimated.

This TCR was recovered from an adult in good health. The sequencing here drew on peripheral blood, taken on day 0 of MenACWY control vaccination.

In DNA form, the CDR3 reads TGTGCCACCAGCAGAGTTCCTTTCCTGGGCTCCACCGGGGAGCTGTTTTTT. Amino acids: CATSRVPFLGSTGELFF. The rearrangement joins TRBV15 to TRBJ2-2; no definite D call. CDR1 is LNHNV, CDR2 YYDKDF, per germline (reference sequence). CDR3 length equals 17 residues. The V end was cut by 1 base, the J end by 4 bases, with 16 bases between.